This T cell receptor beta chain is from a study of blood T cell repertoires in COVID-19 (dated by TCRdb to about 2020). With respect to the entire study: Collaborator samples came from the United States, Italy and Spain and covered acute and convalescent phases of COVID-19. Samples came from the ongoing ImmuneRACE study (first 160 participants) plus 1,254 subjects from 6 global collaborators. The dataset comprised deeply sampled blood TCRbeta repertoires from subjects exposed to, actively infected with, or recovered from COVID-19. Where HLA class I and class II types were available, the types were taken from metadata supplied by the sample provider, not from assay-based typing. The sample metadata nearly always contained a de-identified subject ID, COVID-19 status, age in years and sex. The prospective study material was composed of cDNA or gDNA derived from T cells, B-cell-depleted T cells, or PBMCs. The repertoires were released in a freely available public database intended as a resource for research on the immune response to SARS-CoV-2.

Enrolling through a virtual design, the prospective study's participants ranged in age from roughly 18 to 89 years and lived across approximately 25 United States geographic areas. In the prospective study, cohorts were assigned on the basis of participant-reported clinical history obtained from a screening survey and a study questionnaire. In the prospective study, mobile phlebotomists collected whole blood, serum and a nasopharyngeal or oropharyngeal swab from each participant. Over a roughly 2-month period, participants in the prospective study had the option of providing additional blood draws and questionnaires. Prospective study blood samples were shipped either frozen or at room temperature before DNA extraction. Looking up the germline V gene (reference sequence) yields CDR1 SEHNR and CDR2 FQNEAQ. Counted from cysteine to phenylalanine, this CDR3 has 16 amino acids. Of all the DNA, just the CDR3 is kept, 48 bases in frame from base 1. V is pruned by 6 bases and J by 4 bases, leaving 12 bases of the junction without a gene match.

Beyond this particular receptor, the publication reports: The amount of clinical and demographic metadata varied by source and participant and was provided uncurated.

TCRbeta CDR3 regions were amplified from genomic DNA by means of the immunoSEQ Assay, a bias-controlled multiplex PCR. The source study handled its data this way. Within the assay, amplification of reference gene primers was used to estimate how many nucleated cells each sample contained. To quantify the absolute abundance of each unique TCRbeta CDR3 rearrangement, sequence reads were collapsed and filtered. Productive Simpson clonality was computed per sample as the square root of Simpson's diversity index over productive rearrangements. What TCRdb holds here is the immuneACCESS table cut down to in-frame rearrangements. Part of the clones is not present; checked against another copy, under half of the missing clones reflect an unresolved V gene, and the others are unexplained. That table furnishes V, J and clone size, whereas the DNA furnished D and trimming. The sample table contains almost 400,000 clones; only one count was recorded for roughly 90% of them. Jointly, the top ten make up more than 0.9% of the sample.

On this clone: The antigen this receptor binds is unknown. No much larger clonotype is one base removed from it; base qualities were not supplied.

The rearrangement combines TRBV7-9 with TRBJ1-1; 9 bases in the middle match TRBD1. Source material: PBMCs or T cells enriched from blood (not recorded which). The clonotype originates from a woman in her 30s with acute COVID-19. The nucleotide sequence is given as TGTGCCAGCAGGGGGGGACAGGGAGGAGAGGCCACTGAAGCTTTCTTT. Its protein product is CASRGGQGGEATEAFF.